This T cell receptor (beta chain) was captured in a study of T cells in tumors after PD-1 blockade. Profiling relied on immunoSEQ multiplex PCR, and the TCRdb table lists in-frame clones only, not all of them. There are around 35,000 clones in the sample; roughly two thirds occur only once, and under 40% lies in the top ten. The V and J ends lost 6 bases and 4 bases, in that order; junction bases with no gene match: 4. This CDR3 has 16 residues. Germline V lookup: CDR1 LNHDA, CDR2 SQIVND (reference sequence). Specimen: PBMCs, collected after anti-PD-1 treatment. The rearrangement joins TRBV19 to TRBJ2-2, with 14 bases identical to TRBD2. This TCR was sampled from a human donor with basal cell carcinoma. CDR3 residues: CASSPGLAGATGELFF. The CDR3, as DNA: TGTGCCAGTAGCCCGGGACTAGCGGGAGCCACCGGGGAGCTGTTTTTT. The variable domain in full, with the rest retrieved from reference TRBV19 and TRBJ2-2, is DGGITQSPKYLFRKEGQNVTLSCEQNLNHDAMYWYRQDPGQGLRLIYYSQIVNDFQKGDIAEGYSVSREKKESFPLTVTSAQKNPTAFYLCASSPGLAGATGELFFGEGSRLTVL.